This T cell receptor (beta chain) was recovered during a study of CD8 T cells in ankylosing spondylitis. Study findings and constraints: Clones that were linked to disease were CD8+ and were relatively rare in peripheral blood. In ankylosing spondylitis patients, matched synovial fluid reportedly showed significant enrichment of disease-linked clones.

The TCR beta libraries were generated through quantitative 5'-RACE incorporating molecular barcodes. Each CDR3 protein is one row after TCRdb ran MiXCR on the 5' RACE reads. The data hold 150,000 to 200,000 distinct CDR3 sequences, with around 10% observed a single time. Remarks on this clonotype: Its antigen remains unidentified.

The V end lost 5 bases, the J end lost 5 bases, and 23 bases lay between the germline ends. The CDR3 length is 17 residues. The material sequenced was blood, either unsorted or a sorted T cell fraction (not recorded which). V is TRBV12-3 or TRBV12-4 and J is TRBJ2-3; tentatively, D is TRBD2 (5 bases). This sequence originates from a male donor with ankylosing spondylitis or in good health (not recorded which). This CDR3 reads CASSPKSTSYAGDTQYF. In DNA form, the CDR3 reads TGTGCCAGCAGTCCGAAAAGCACGAGCTACGCGGGAGATACGCAGTATTTT.